This TCR beta chain came from a study of T cell clonotyping in hematopoietic cell transplantation. Findings and caveats of the study: Recipient TCR diversity dropped after transplant; expanded clonotypes rose from day 30 to 180. Higher Inverse Simpson Index values in graft donor and pretransplant recipient predicted broader posttransplant TCR diversity. Cells were unsorted, so CD4 and CD8 contributions were not separated.

Generated by immunoSEQ multiplex PCR, the TCRdb table keeps only in-frame clones and is missing some. The profile shows under 15,000 clones, 89% of them singletons. CDR1 SGHDT and CDR2 YYEEEE come from the germline V gene. Germline trimming cut 1 base from V and 4 bases from J; bases unmatched to any gene: 7. CDR3 size: 16 residues. This clone was seen more than once but under ten times. The antigen remains unidentified. This clonotype originated in a human donor who either received an allogeneic hematopoietic cell transplant for a myeloid malignancy or was a related donor (not recorded which). Some clones in this sample may be carry-over from other donors' samples. The sequencing input was peripheral blood mononuclear cells. The chain joins TRBV5-6 to TRBJ2-5, with 10 nucleotides matching TRBD2. CDR3 bases: TGTGCCAGCAGCTTGCCCCCAGCGGGGGGGCGAGAGACCCAGTACTTC. Protein sequence: CASSLPPAGGRETQYF.